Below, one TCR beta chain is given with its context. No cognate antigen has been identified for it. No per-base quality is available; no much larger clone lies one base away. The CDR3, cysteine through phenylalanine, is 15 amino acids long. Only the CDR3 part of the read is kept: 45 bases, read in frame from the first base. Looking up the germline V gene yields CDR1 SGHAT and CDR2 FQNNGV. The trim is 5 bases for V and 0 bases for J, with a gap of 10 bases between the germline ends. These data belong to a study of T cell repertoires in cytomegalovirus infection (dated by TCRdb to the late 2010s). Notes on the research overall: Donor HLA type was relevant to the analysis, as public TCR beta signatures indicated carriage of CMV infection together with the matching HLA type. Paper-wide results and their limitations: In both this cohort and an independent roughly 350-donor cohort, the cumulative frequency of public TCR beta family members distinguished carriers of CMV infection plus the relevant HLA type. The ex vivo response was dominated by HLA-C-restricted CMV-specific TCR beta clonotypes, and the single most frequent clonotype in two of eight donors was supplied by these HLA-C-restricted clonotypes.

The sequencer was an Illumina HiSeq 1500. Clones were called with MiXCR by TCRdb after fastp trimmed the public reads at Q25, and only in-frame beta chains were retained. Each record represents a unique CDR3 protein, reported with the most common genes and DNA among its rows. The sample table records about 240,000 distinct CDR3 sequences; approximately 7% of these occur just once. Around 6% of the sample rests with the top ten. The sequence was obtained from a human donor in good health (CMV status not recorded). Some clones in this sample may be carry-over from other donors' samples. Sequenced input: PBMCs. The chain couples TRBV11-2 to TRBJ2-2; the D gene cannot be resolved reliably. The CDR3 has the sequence CASSPFTANTGELFF. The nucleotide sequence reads TGTGCCAGCAGCCCATTCACGGCGAACACCGGGGAGCTGTTTTTT.